The 32 T cell receptor beta chains in this list originate from one sample, sequenced in a study of blood T cell repertoires in COVID-19. Profiling relied on immunoSEQ multiplex PCR, and the TCRdb table lists in-frame clones only, not all of them. The sample holds 270,000 or so clones, 80% to 90% seen once. Sequenced input: PBMCs or T cells enriched from blood (not recorded which). These receptors all stem from a woman aged 25 to 39 with acute COVID-19.

The chain joins TRBV27 to TRBJ2-7, with 12 nucleotides matching TRBD1. Germline CDR1 and CDR2: MNHEY and SMNVEV (reference sequence). CDR3 length: 16 residues. J gave up 7 bases and V 6 bases, and 13 bases lay outside the gene matches. The CDR3 region has the DNA TGTGCCAGCAGCGCATCTCGCCGGGACAGGGGGCATGAGCAGTACTTC. Translation: CASSASRRDRGHEQYF.

Only one count was recorded for this clone. The rearrangement joins TRBV6-2 or TRBV6-3 to TRBJ2-3, with TRBD2 matching 7 bases. V dropped 3 bases and J dropped 6; count of bases not matched to a gene: 12. The CDR3 length is 16 residues. From germline, CDR1 is MNHEY and CDR2 SVGEGT. The CDR3 DNA follows: TGTGCCAGCAGTTATCGTCGGGAGGTCCCTCAGGATACGCAGTATTTT. As protein: CASSYRREVPQDTQYF.

The CDR3 DNA sequence: TGTGCCAACTTCAACTTTAGCGGGATAGCCAAAAACATTCAGTACTTC. Protein sequence: CANFNFSGIAKNIQYF. The V gene is TRBV19, the J gene TRBJ2-4; TRBD2 matches 8 bases. The CDR3 has 16 residues. V lost 10 bases to trimming and J lost 0 bases; unmatched junction nucleotides: 11. Germline CDR1 LNHDA, CDR2 SQIVND (reference sequence).

The chain combines TRBV27 with TRBJ2-1; 7 bases are a match to TRBD1. The germline CDR1 and CDR2 sequences are MNHEY and SMNVEV (reference sequence). This CDR3 has 17 residues. V trimming: 4 bases; J trimming: 0 bases; junction bases outside the gene matches: 9. The CDR3 here is CASSSLGDSRSYNEQFF. The CDR3, as DNA: TGTGCCAGCAGTTCCCTAGGGGACAGTCGCTCCTACAATGAGCAGTTCTTC.

The genes are TRBV19 and TRBJ2-3; 8 bases line up with TRBD2. The CDR3 contains 18 residues. Germline loops: CDR1 LNHDA, CDR2 SQIVND (reference sequence). J gave up 2 bases and V 0 bases, and 10 bases lay outside the gene matches. In DNA form, the CDR3 reads TGTGCCAGTAGTATAGATGGGCCGGGACTAGTTTTCACAGATACGCAGTATTTT. Its protein product is CASSIDGPGLVFTDTQYF. The variable domain in full, completed from reference TRBV19 and TRBJ2-3, reads DGGITQSPKYLFRKEGQNVTLSCEQNLNHDAMYWYRQDPGQGLRLIYYSQIVNDFQKGDIAEGYSVSREKKESFPLTVTSAQKNPTAFYLCASSIDGPGLVFTDTQYFGPGTRLTVL.

This clone is a singleton in its sample. The chain links TRBV24-1 to TRBJ2-1; TRBD1 agrees at 9 bases. Trimming cost V 1 base and J 3 bases; bases outside gene matches: 3. The germline CDR1 and CDR2 sequences are KGHDR and SFDVKD. There are 16 residues in the CDR3. CDR3: CATSDFSGQGYNEQFF. The CDR3 coding sequence is TGTGCCACCAGTGATTTTTCGGGACAGGGCTACAATGAGCAGTTCTTC.

This clone was seen just once. The chain carries TRBV5-6 and TRBJ2-7, with D perhaps TRBD1 (5 bases). The germline V gene has CDR1 SGHDT and CDR2 YYEEEE. Trimming shortened V by 6 bases and J by 5 bases, and 15 bases separated the two germline ends. The CDR3 has 13 residues. This CDR3 reads CASNKRGRDEQYF. The CDR3 region has the DNA TGTGCCAGCAATAAAAGGGGAAGGGACGAGCAGTACTTC.

This chain joins TRBV28 and TRBJ1-5; 8 bases fit TRBD1. V lost 4 bases and J lost 10; bases outside the gene matches: 9. Per the germline V gene, CDR1 is MDHEN and CDR2 is SYDVKM. This CDR3 has 14 amino acids. CDR3 in amino acids: CASSSGQVGQPQHF. In DNA form, the CDR3 reads TGTGCCAGCAGTTCGGGACAGGTAGGACAACCCCAGCATTTT.

The chain employs TRBV2 and TRBJ1-4, with D tentatively TRBD1 (5 bases). From germline, CDR1 is SNHLY and CDR2 FYNNEI. The V gene lost 6 bases and the J gene lost 4 bases, with 9 bases spanning the gap. The CDR3 is 13 residues long. CDR3 loop: CASRGDYNEKLFF. The CDR3 nucleotides read TGTGCCAGCAGGGGGGACTATAATGAAAAACTGTTTTTT. Supplemented by reference TRBV2 and TRBJ1-4, the full variable domain reads EPEVTQTPSHQVTQMGQEVILRCVPISNHLYFYWYRQILGQKVEFLVSFYNNEISEKSEIFDDQFSVERPDGSNFTLKIRSTKLEDSAMYFCASRGDYNEKLFFGSGTQLSVL.

The J gene is TRBJ2-7, the V gene TRBV3-1 (or the pseudogene TRBV3-2); 8 bases are shared with TRBD2. The CDR3 contains 14 residues. Trimming cost V 4 bases and J 1 base; bases outside gene matches: 3. Germline V CDR1 and CDR2: LGHDT, YNNKEL (reference sequence). The chain's CDR3 is CASSLASGSYEQYF. The CDR3 nucleotides are TGTGCCAGCAGCCTCGCTAGCGGGTCCTACGAGCAGTACTTC.

The CDR3 is CASSFTGTGVLHNEQFF. The CDR3 nucleotides read TGTGCCAGCAGCTTTACCGGGACAGGGGTTCTTCACAATGAGCAGTTCTTC. V usage is TRBV5-6 and J usage is TRBJ2-1, with TRBD1 identical over 10 bases. The CDR3 spans 17 residues. The J segment lost 5 bases and the V segment lost 2 bases, leaving 10 bases of the junction unmatched. CDR1 SGHDT and CDR2 YYEEEE come from the germline V gene.

The chain links TRBV4-3 to TRBJ2-4, with a possible D match to TRBD2 (6 bases). The germline gives CDR1 LGHNA, CDR2 YSLEER. Trimming stripped 0 bases from V and 8 bases from J, with 14 bases between. CDR3 length: 15 amino acids. DNA for the CDR3: TGCGCCAGCAGCCAAGATCTTGAGCCGGGGGACATTCAGTACTTC. Its translation is CASSQDLEPGDIQYF.

The DNA of the CDR3 is TGCGCCAGCAGTCAAGCCTCCGGGGTATTAAACACCGGGGAGCTGTTTTTT. Protein: CASSQASGVLNTGELFF. V gene TRBV23-1 combines with J gene TRBJ2-2, with D perhaps TRBD2 (5 bases). TRBV23-1 counts as an open reading frame of uncertain function. The CDR3 spans 17 residues. The germline V and J ends were trimmed by 2 bases and 2 bases, with 15 bases remaining between them.

The chain couples TRBV2 to TRBJ2-7; 8 nucleotides agree with TRBD2. Germline V gives CDR1 SNHLY, CDR2 FYNNEI. J was trimmed by 3 bases and V by 6 bases; bases with no gene match: 1. This CDR3 is built from 12 residues. The CDR3 is CASRGTSYEQYF. In DNA, the CDR3 is TGTGCCAGCAGGGGGACTAGCTACGAGCAGTACTTC.

This chain connects TRBV13 to TRBJ1-4; D is possibly TRBD1 (5 bases). This CDR3 comprises 16 residues. V lost 0 bases and J lost 8, with 16 bases in between. The germline V gene has CDR1 PRHDT and CDR2 FYEKMQ (reference sequence). CDR3 DNA: TGTGCCAGCAGCTTAGGCCTGCCAGGGAAGGGCGAAAAACTGTTTTTT. It yields the protein CASSLGLPGKGEKLFF.

This chain connects TRBV27 to TRBJ2-1; 9 positions match TRBD2. The CDR3 totals 12 residues. The germline gives CDR1 MNHEY, CDR2 SMNVEV (reference sequence). V was pared by 3 bases and J by 16 bases, with 7 bases of the junction left unmatched. The CDR3 here is CASSLSAGGLFF. The CDR3 DNA reads TGTGCCAGCAGTTTGTCAGCGGGGGGTTTATTCTTC.

This clone was observed once. The rearrangement joins TRBV5-8 to TRBJ2-5; D may be TRBD2 (6 bases). The CDR3 spans 13 residues. The ends were cut back, 1 base at V and 7 bases at J, with 11 bases in the middle. Germline lookup yields CDR1 SGHTS and CDR2 YDEGEE. The CDR3 spells CASSLTSLGTQYF. CDR3 DNA sequence: TGTGCCAGCAGCTTGACTAGCTTGGGGACCCAGTACTTC.

The CDR3: CASSLGTGVNYGYTF. CDR3 in DNA: TGTGCCAGCAGTTTAGGGACAGGGGTAAACTATGGCTACACCTTC. The chain is built from TRBV28 and TRBJ1-2, with TRBD1 matching over 10 bases. CDR1 is MDHEN, CDR2 SYDVKM, per germline. The CDR3 contains 15 residues. V shed 2 bases, J shed 2 bases, and the junction held 2 bases outside the gene matches.

The gene calls are TRBV7-9 and TRBJ2-7; 11 nucleotides align to TRBD2. The CDR3 sequence is 18 residues long. Germline V gives CDR1 SEHNR, CDR2 FQNEAQ (reference sequence). The V segment lost 2 bases and the J segment 0 bases; nucleotides outside the gene matches: 9. CDR3 bases: TGTGCCAGCAGCTTAAAGGAGACTACTAGCGGGAGCTCCTACGAGCAGTACTTC. Its protein product is CASSLKETTSGSSYEQYF.

J is TRBJ2-1 and V is TRBV27; TRBD2 matches 8 bases. Germline loops: CDR1 MNHEY, CDR2 SMNVEV (reference sequence). The J segment lost 1 base and the V segment lost 5 bases, leaving 4 bases of the junction unmatched. The CDR3 runs to 15 residues. The CDR3 sequence: CASSDSGDSYNEQFF. Here the CDR3 DNA reads TGTGCCAGCAGTGATAGCGGGGATTCCTACAATGAGCAGTTCTTC.

This rearrangement joins TRBV28 to TRBJ2-3; 9 positions match TRBD2. This CDR3 contains 17 residues. CDR1 and CDR2 from the germline V gene are MDHEN and SYDVKM. J gave up 0 bases and V 7 bases, and 11 bases lay outside the gene matches. For the CDR3, the DNA is TGTGCCAGCACCCATCACGGACTAGCGACTAGCACAGATACGCAGTATTTT. This translates into CASTHHGLATSTDTQYF.

The chain links TRBV19 to TRBJ2-6, with a possible D match to TRBD1 (5 bases). Trimming removed 5 bases at V and 2 bases at J, with 13 bases between. Germline V CDR1 and CDR2: LNHDA, SQIVND (reference sequence). This CDR3 region has 16 residues. CDR3 DNA sequence: TGTGCCAGTAGTCCAACCCCAGGGACTGGGGCCAACGTCCTGACTTTC. It codes for CASSPTPGTGANVLTF.

This chain connects TRBV3-1 (or the pseudogene TRBV3-2) to TRBJ2-5; TRBD2 agrees at 12 bases. With V trimmed by 1 base and J by 5 bases, 11 bases remained unmatched. From germline, CDR1 is LGHDT and CDR2 YNNKEL (reference sequence). CDR3 length: 18 amino acids. The CDR3 loop is CASSQVVTTSGSPETQYF. In DNA, the CDR3 is TGTGCCAGCAGCCAAGTTGTCACGACTAGCGGGAGTCCGGAGACCCAGTACTTC.

V is TRBV4-3 and J is TRBJ1-1, with D possibly matching TRBD1 (5 bases). This CDR3 region has 14 residues. CDR1 and CDR2 (germline): LGHNA, YSLEER. Trimming shortened V by 2 bases and J by 11 bases, and 18 bases separated the two germline ends. The DNA for the CDR3 is TGCGCCAGCAGCCAATATATAGGGGTAGAAGTGGCTTTCTTT. This encodes CASSQYIGVEVAFF.

Remarks on this clone: Other DNA sequences in this sample translate to the same CDR3. This rearrangement joins TRBV28 to TRBJ2-1, with D perhaps matching TRBD2 (6 bases). Germline CDR1 is MDHEN and CDR2 is SYDVKM. The length of the CDR3 is 14 residues. The V end was cut by 3 bases, the J end by 1 base, with 7 bases between. CDR3 sequence: CASSLEGSYNEQFF. In nucleotides, the CDR3 is TGTGCCAGCAGTTTGGAGGGGTCCTACAATGAGCAGTTCTTC.

The rearrangement joins TRBV27 to TRBJ1-5; D unclear. The CDR3 spans 13 residues. Trimming removed 3 bases from V and 6 bases from J, with 9 bases in between. CDR1 is MNHEY, CDR2 SMNVEV, per germline (reference sequence). CDR3 protein: CASSLQAGQPQHF. CDR3 DNA: TGTGCCAGCAGTTTGCAGGCCGGTCAGCCCCAGCATTTT.

This rearrangement joins TRBV6-1 to TRBJ1-2; TRBD1 matches 8 bases. This CDR3 is 11 amino acids long. Per germline, CDR1 MNHNS and CDR2 SASEGT. The J segment lost 6 bases and the V segment lost 8 bases, leaving 2 bases of the junction unmatched. CDR3 residues: CASRTGNGYTF. CDR3 bases: TGTGCCAGCCGGACAGGGAATGGCTACACCTTC.

The V and J genes are TRBV6-2 or TRBV6-3 and TRBJ2-3; D uncertain. CDR3 length: 15 amino acids. In germline, CDR1 is MNHEY, CDR2 SVGEGT. Trimming removed 2 bases at V and 2 bases at J, with 11 bases between. The CDR3 sequence: CASSYRTTYTDTQYF. DNA for the CDR3: TGTGCCAGCAGTTACCGCACTACCTACACAGATACGCAGTATTTT.

In DNA, the CDR3 is TGTGCCAGCAGTTTCGGGGGGTTAGGGTACGAGCAGTACTTC. Protein product: CASSFGGLGYEQYF. The chain carries TRBV28 and TRBJ2-7; 7 bases are a match to TRBD2. Germline loops: CDR1 MDHEN, CDR2 SYDVKM. With 3 bases clipped from V and 4 bases from J, the junction kept 6 bases outside the gene matches. This CDR3 is 14 amino acids long. The entire variable domain, with the rest obtained from reference TRBV28 and TRBJ2-7, is as follows: DVKVTQSSRYLVKRTGEKVFLECVQDMDHENMFWYRQDPGLGLRLIYFSYDVKMKEKGDIPEGYSVSREKKERFSLILESASTNQTSMYLCASSFGGLGYEQYFGPGTRLTVT.

This clone was detected a few times. The chain carries TRBV11-2 and TRBJ2-2; 11 nucleotides align to TRBD1. Germline V gene sequence: CDR1 SGHAT, CDR2 FQNNGV. The CDR3 is made up of 16 amino acids. V lost 5 bases and J lost 6; bases outside the gene matches: 8. DNA of the CDR3: TGTGCCAGCAGCCCCGGACAGGGGGCAACCTCCGGGGAGCTGTTTTTT. Protein sequence: CASSPGQGATSGELFF.

V is TRBV7-3 and J is TRBJ1-1; 9 bases fit TRBD1. The CDR3 totals 13 residues. J was trimmed by 8 bases and V by 5 bases; bases with no gene match: 6. Germline V gene sequence: CDR1 SGHTA, CDR2 FQGTGA. The CDR3, as DNA: TGTGCCAGCAGCCCTGGACAGGGGAGAGAAGCTTTCTTT. This codes for CASSPGQGREAFF.

V is TRBV7-3 and J is TRBJ2-7; 7 nucleotides agree with TRBD1. The V and J ends lost 2 bases and 4 bases, in that order; junction bases with no gene match: 8. The CDR3 covers 15 residues. The germline V gene encodes CDR1 SGHTA and CDR2 FQGTGA. CDR3 amino acids: CASSLAGGDGYEQYF. CDR3 nucleotides: TGTGCCAGCAGCTTAGCAGGGGGAGACGGATACGAGCAGTACTTC.